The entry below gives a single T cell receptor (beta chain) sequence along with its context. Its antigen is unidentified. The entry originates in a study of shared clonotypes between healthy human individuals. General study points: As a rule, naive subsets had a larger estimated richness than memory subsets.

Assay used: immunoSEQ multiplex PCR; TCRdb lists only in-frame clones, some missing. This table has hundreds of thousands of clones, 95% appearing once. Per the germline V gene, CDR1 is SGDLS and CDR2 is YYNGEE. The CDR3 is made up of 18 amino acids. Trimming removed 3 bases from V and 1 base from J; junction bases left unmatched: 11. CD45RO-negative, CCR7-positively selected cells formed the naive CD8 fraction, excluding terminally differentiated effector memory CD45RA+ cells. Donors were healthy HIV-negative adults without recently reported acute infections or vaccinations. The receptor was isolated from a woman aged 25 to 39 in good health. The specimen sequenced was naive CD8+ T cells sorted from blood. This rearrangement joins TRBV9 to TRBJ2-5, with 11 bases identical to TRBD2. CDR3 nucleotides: TGTGCCAGCAGCGGAACTAGCGGGAGTTTGCTTGGCCAAGAGACCCAGTACTTC. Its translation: CASSGTSGSLLGQETQYF.